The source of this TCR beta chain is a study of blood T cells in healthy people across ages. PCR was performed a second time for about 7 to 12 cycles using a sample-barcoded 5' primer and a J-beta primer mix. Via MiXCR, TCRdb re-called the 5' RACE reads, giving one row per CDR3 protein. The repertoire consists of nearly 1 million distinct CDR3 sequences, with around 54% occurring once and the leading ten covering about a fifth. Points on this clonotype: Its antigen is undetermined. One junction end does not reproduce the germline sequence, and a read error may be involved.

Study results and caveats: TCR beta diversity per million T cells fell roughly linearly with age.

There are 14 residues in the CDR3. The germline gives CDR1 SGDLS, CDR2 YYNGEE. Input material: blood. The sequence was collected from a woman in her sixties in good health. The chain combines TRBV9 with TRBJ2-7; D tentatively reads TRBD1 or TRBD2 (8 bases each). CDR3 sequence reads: CACSVAGQAYEQYF. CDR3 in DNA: TGTGCCTGCAGCGTAGCGGGACAGGCCTACGAGCAGTACTTC.